A single sample is the source of the 29 T cell receptor beta chains below, sequenced in a study of CD8 T cells in ankylosing spondylitis. TCRdb ran MiXCR on the 5' RACE reads and lists one entry per CDR3 protein. This sample has tens of thousands of distinct CDR3 sequences; about 6% occur once, and the top ten carry just under 5%. Sequenced input: synovial fluid, either unsorted or a sorted T cell fraction (not recorded which). The receptors were gathered from a male donor with ankylosing spondylitis.

This clonotype was picked up many times. The chain recombines TRBV2 with TRBJ2-7; 12 nucleotides agree with TRBD2. The trim removed 4 bases at V and 3 bases at J, leaving 1 base unmatched. Germline V gives CDR1 SNHLY, CDR2 FYNNEI. CDR3 length equals 14 residues. CDR3 DNA: TGTGCCAGCAGTGGACTAGCGGGAGTCTACGAGCAGTACTTC. It translates to CASSGLAGVYEQYF.

This clonotype was detected ten times or more. The rearrangement uses TRBV20-1 and TRBJ2-1; TRBD2 matches at 11 bases. V dropped 5 bases and J dropped 4; count of bases not matched to a gene: 7. From germline, CDR1 is DFQATT and CDR2 SNEGSKA (reference sequence). The CDR3 is 15 residues long. The chain's CDR3 is CSAYTGTSGYNEQFF. The DNA for the CDR3 is TGCAGTGCTTATACCGGGACTAGCGGTTACAATGAGCAGTTCTTC.

CDR3 nucleotide sequence: TGCGCCAGCAGCTTCCCCAGGGGGGAAGAGCAGTACTTC. Protein: CASSFPRGEEQYF. This chain links TRBV5-1 with TRBJ2-7, with D perhaps TRBD1 (7 bases). Trimming removed 2 bases at V and 7 bases at J, with 13 bases between. Germline V gene sequence: CDR1 SGHRS, CDR2 YFSETQ. The CDR3 is 13 residues long.

This clonotype came up many times. The CDR3 here is CATDEGQGPNVLTF. CDR3 in DNA: TGTGCCACCGACGAGGGACAGGGGCCCAACGTCCTGACTTTC. The rearrangement joins TRBV7-2 to TRBJ2-6; 10 positions match TRBD1. CDR3 size: 14 residues. The V gene's germline CDR1 is SGHTA and CDR2 FQGNSA. After removal of 10 bases from V and 8 bases from J, the junction contained 8 bases not matched to a gene.

This clonotype was seen a few times. The J gene is TRBJ1-1, the V gene TRBV29-1; tentatively, D is TRBD1 (6 bases). The germline gives CDR1 SQVTM, CDR2 ANQGSEA. Between the trimmed V and J ends, which lost 5 bases and 2 bases, there was a span of 12 bases. This CDR3 has 13 amino acids. The DNA of the CDR3 is TGCAGCGTTCTGACAGGAACTAACACTGAAGCTTTCTTT. Translated: CSVLTGTNTEAFF.

This clonotype was recorded many times. This CDR3 reads CASTRDRDNEQFF. CDR3 bases: TGTGCCAGCACTCGGGACAGGGACAATGAGCAGTTCTTC. The J gene is TRBJ2-1, the V gene TRBV28; the match to TRBD1 covers 9 bases. The length of the CDR3 is 13 residues. V lost 7 bases and J lost 5; bases outside the gene matches: 3. CDR1 and CDR2 (germline): MDHEN, SYDVKM.

Ten or more counts support this clonotype. The CDR3 DNA is TGCAGTGCTAGACCGGGACTAGCGGGACCAGGCACAGATACGCAGTATTTT. Protein sequence: CSARPGLAGPGTDTQYF. V and J are TRBV20-1 and TRBJ2-3; 13 nucleotides line up with TRBD2. This CDR3 contains 17 residues. J lost 1 base, V lost 2 bases, and 6 bases had no gene match. CDR1 is DFQATT, CDR2 SNEGSKA, per germline (reference sequence).

In its sample, this clonotype was seen a few times. The rearrangement uses TRBV12-3 or TRBV12-4 and TRBJ2-1; 9 bases fit TRBD2. The CDR3 extends over 17 amino acids. J lost 2 bases, V lost 7 bases, and 12 bases had no gene match. CDR3 nucleotides: TGTGCCAGCACCGGTAACGGGGCGGGAGGGACCTACAATGAGCAGTTCTTC. As protein: CASTGNGAGGTYNEQFF.

This chain connects TRBV6-9 to TRBJ1-2; D not resolved. This CDR3 has 12 amino acids. Germline CDR1 is MNHGY and CDR2 is SVAAGI. Trimming removed 4 bases at V and 8 bases at J, with 11 bases between. CDR3: CASSWRWQGYTF. CDR3 nucleotide sequence: TGTGCCAGCAGTTGGCGGTGGCAAGGCTACACCTTC.

The rearrangement links TRBV6-2 or TRBV6-3 to TRBJ2-5; the match to TRBD1 covers 8 bases. CDR1 is MNHEY and CDR2 is SVGEGT in the germline V gene. V gave up 5 bases and J gave up 4 bases; unmatched junction bases: 12. The CDR3 is 16 amino acids. The CDR3 nucleotides read TGTGCCAGCAGTCCCGGGACAGGTACTTCGGCAGAGACCCAGTACTTC. Amino acid sequence: CASSPGTGTSAETQYF.

In this sample, this clonotype turned up many times. This chain connects TRBV20-1 to TRBJ2-7, with D possibly matching TRBD2 (6 bases). V was trimmed by 5 bases and J by 0 bases, leaving 20 bases between them. The germline gives CDR1 DFQATT, CDR2 SNEGSKA (reference sequence). The CDR3 has 16 amino acids. CDR3 in DNA: TGCAGTGCTTGGCCTCCGGGACTTCGAAGCTCCTACGAGCAGTACTTC. Its protein product is CSAWPPGLRSSYEQYF.

This clonotype was detected many times. V gene TRBV18 combines with J gene TRBJ1-4; D is uncertain. V lost 2 bases and J lost 7, with 8 bases in between. In germline, CDR1 is KGHSH, CDR2 LQKENI. The CDR3 runs to 13 residues. The CDR3 loop reads CASSPGPAEKLFF. The CDR3 DNA is TGTGCCAGCTCACCAGGGCCAGCTGAAAAACTGTTTTTT.

At least ten counts were recorded for this clonotype. The gene calls are TRBV6-5 and TRBJ2-1, with D perhaps TRBD1 or TRBD2 (5 bases each). V lost 3 bases and J lost 5, with 14 bases in between. From germline, CDR1 is MNHEY and CDR2 SVGAGI. This CDR3 has 15 residues. The chain's CDR3 is CASSYGLGVNNEQFF. CDR3 DNA sequence: TGTGCCAGCAGTTATGGGCTGGGGGTAAACAATGAGCAGTTCTTC.

In its sample, this clonotype was seen many times. This chain joins TRBV4-1 and TRBJ2-1; 8 positions agree with TRBD2. The CDR3 is made up of 14 amino acids. Germline V gene data show CDR1 as MGHRA and CDR2 as YSYEKL. The J segment lost 9 bases and the V segment lost 4 bases, leaving 8 bases of the junction unmatched. The CDR3 region has the DNA TGCGCCAGCAGCCTTCGGACTAGCATTTTTGAGCAGTTCTTC. Encoded protein: CASSLRTSIFEQFF.

Ten or more counts support this clonotype. V is TRBV18 and J is TRBJ2-7; the D gene is possibly TRBD2 (6 bases). Trimming removed 5 bases at V and 8 bases at J, with 13 bases between. There are 12 residues in the CDR3. Germline V lookup: CDR1 KGHSH, CDR2 LQKENI. CDR3: CASSNGRDKQYF. The CDR3 region has the DNA TGTGCCAGCTCAAACGGGAGAGACAAGCAGTACTTC.

The rearrangement uses TRBV2 and TRBJ2-2; TRBD2 is a possible D gene (5 bases). The V end was cut by 4 bases, the J end by 2 bases, with 14 bases between. The V gene's germline CDR1 is SNHLY and CDR2 FYNNEI. This CDR3 contains 16 residues. The CDR3 loop is CASSVRRAVNTGELFF. The CDR3 region has the DNA TGTGCCAGCAGTGTACGGCGGGCAGTAAACACCGGGGAGCTGTTTTTT. Using reference TRBV2 and TRBJ2-2 for the parts outside the CDR3, the full variable domain is EPEVTQTPSHQVTQMGQEVILRCVPISNHLYFYWYRQILGQKVEFLVSFYNNEISEKSEIFDDQFSVERPDGSNFTLKIRSTKLEDSAMYFCASSVRRAVNTGELFFGEGSRLTVL.

This clonotype occurred a few times. J is TRBJ2-1 and V is TRBV5-1; 12 nucleotides align to TRBD2. CDR3 length: 18 amino acids. After removal of 1 base from V and 1 base from J, the junction contained 6 bases not matched to a gene. The germline CDR1 and CDR2 sequences are SGHRS and YFSETQ. The CDR3 reads CASSLRLAGVSSYNEQFF. DNA of the CDR3: TGCGCCAGCAGCTTGCGACTAGCGGGAGTATCGTCCTACAATGAGCAGTTCTTC.

This clonotype was counted only a few times. The rearrangement joins TRBV20-1 to TRBJ2-7, with 14 bases fitting TRBD2. The germline CDR1 and CDR2 sequences are DFQATT and SNEGSKA (reference sequence). The CDR3 consists of 16 residues. V trimming: 5 bases; J trimming: 5 bases; junction bases outside the gene matches: 11. As DNA, the CDR3 is TGCAGTGCTGATTCCGGGACTAGCGGGAGCTTTGACGAGCAGTACTTC. It specifies CSADSGTSGSFDEQYF.

This clonotype was counted at least ten times. V usage is TRBV11-2 and J usage is TRBJ1-1, with no clear D. Germline V gives CDR1 SGHAT, CDR2 FQNNGV. Trimming stripped 4 bases from V and 3 bases from J, with 9 bases between. CDR3 length: 13 amino acids. CDR3 amino acids: CASSSIEDTEAFF. Written as DNA, the CDR3 is TGTGCCAGCAGCTCCATCGAAGACACTGAAGCTTTCTTT.

This clonotype was seen at least ten times. The genes are TRBV5-1 and TRBJ2-1; a possible D gene is TRBD2 (6 bases). The CDR3 contains 14 residues. Trimming took off 4 bases at V and 4 bases at J, with 12 bases between the two ends. Germline lookup yields CDR1 SGHRS and CDR2 YFSETQ. This CDR3 reads CASSPGTSYNEQFF. For the CDR3, the DNA is TGCGCCAGCAGCCCTGGGACTTCATACAATGAGCAGTTCTTC.

The chain employs TRBV20-1 and TRBJ2-1; tentative D call: TRBD2 (5 bases). The germline CDR1 and CDR2 sequences are DFQATT and SNEGSKA (reference sequence). V was shortened by 0 bases and J by 3 bases, with 12 bases between the two germline ends. The CDR3 loop spans 15 amino acids. The CDR3 region is CSAREVSRGYNEQFF. CDR3 bases: TGCAGTGCTAGAGAGGTATCTCGGGGCTACAATGAGCAGTTCTTC.

The chain recombines TRBV5-1 with TRBJ2-5; TRBD2 aligns across 8 bases. There are 16 residues in the CDR3. Germline V CDR1 and CDR2: SGHRS, YFSETQ. Trimming cost V 0 bases and J 0 bases; bases outside gene matches: 4. The DNA for the CDR3 is TGCGCCAGCAGCTTGGTAATAGCGGGGTACCAAGAGACCCAGTACTTC. Encoded protein: CASSLVIAGYQETQYF.

This clonotype occurred many times. The V gene is TRBV28, the J gene TRBJ2-1, with 9 bases lining up with TRBD2. CDR1 and CDR2 (germline): MDHEN, SYDVKM. CDR3 length equals 16 residues. The ends lost 1 base at V and 7 bases at J; junction bases unmatched: 8. The CDR3 region has the DNA TGTGCCAGCAGTTTATTTAGCGGGAGTTTGGTTAATGAGCAGTTCTTC. Translated, it gives CASSLFSGSLVNEQFF.

This clonotype was counted many times. This sequence joins TRBV6-6 and TRBJ1-5, with D possibly matching TRBD1 (5 bases). Trimming shortened V by 5 bases and J by 5 bases, and 10 bases separated the two germline ends. Germline loops: CDR1 MNHNY, CDR2 SVGAGI (reference sequence). The CDR3 is 13 amino acids. The CDR3 DNA is TGTGCCAGCAGTGGGGGATTGGATCAGCCCCAGCATTTT. This encodes CASSGGLDQPQHF.

This clonotype was counted many times. The chain recombines TRBV7-6 with TRBJ2-3; D gene uncertain. The CDR3 runs to 15 residues. V shed 9 bases and J shed 6 bases, with 22 bases lying between them. Germline V CDR1 and CDR2: SGHVS, FNYEAQ. The CDR3 loop reads CASASGGRTRDTQYF. The CDR3 nucleotides are TGTGCCAGTGCATCCGGTGGCAGGACCAGGGATACGCAGTATTTT.

This clonotype occurred many times. This chain links TRBV11-3 with TRBJ2-2; D is perhaps TRBD2 (5 bases). Trimming cost V 7 bases and J 1 base, with 13 bases left between them. Germline V gene sequence: CDR1 SGHNT, CDR2 YENEEA. This CDR3 has 15 amino acids. The CDR3 DNA follows: TGTGCCAGCAACGGACTCGACGTGAACACCGGGGAGCTGTTTTTT. Translation: CASNGLDVNTGELFF. The full variable domain, with the rest looked up from reference TRBV11-3 and TRBJ2-2, is EAGVVQSPRYKIIEKKQPVAFWCNPISGHNTLYWYLQNLGQGPELLIRYENEEAVDDSQLPKDRFSAERLKGVDSTLKIQPAELGDSAVYLCASNGLDVNTGELFFGEGSRLTVL.

This clonotype was picked up many times. This chain connects TRBV20-1 to TRBJ2-1; TRBD2 is a possible D gene (5 bases). This CDR3 has 16 amino acids. Germline loops: CDR1 DFQATT, CDR2 SNEGSKA (reference sequence). V lost 1 base to trimming and J lost 3 bases, with 16 bases between them. This chain's CDR3 is CSARGFESGNYNEQFF. DNA for the CDR3: TGCAGTGCTAGAGGTTTTGAAAGCGGTAACTACAATGAGCAGTTCTTC.

The chain links TRBV11-2 to TRBJ2-1, with TRBD2 identical over 7 bases. V shed 0 bases and J 5 bases; nucleotides not matched to a gene: 4. Germline V lookup: CDR1 SGHAT, CDR2 FQNNGV. The CDR3 runs to 15 residues. CDR3 sequence reads: CASSLEGGNHNEQFF. CDR3 in DNA: TGTGCCAGCAGCTTAGAGGGGGGGAACCACAATGAGCAGTTCTTC.

In this sample, this clonotype turned up many times. The V call is TRBV5-1, the J call TRBJ2-1; no firm D call. Deletions cut 0 bases from V and 2 bases from J, with 9 bases between. The CDR3 totals 15 residues. Germline CDR1 and CDR2: SGHRS and YFSETQ. CDR3 in DNA: TGCGCCAGCAGCTTGGAAACACGGGCCTACAATGAGCAGTTCTTC. It translates to CASSLETRAYNEQFF.